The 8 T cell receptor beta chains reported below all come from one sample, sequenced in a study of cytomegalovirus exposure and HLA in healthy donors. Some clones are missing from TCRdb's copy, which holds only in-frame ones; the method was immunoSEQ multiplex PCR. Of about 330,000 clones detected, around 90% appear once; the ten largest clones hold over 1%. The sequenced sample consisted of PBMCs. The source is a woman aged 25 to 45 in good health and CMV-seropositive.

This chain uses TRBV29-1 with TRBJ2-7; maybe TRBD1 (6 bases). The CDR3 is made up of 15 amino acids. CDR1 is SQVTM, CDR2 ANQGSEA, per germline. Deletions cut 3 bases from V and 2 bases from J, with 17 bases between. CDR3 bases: TGCAGCGTTGAGGCCGAGGGGGTAGGGGCCTACGAGCAGTACTTC. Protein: CSVEAEGVGAYEQYF.

CDR3 bases: TGTGCCAGCAGCCCACGAACAGAGACAGTTAGCAATCAGCCCCAGCATTTT. Its protein is CASSPRTETVSNQPQHF. V gene TRBV7-8 combines with J gene TRBJ1-5, with D possibly TRBD1 on 5 matching bases. Trimming took off 5 bases at V and 0 bases at J, with 17 bases between the two ends. This CDR3 is built from 17 residues. Germline V gene sequence: CDR1 SGHVS, CDR2 FQNEAQ.

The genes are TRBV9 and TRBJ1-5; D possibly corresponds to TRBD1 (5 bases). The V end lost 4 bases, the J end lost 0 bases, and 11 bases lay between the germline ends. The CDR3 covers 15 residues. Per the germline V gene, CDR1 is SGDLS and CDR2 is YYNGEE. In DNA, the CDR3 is TGTGCCAGCAGCACCTCGGGGGATAGCAATCAGCCCCAGCATTTT. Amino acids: CASSTSGDSNQPQHF.

CDR3 DNA sequence: TGTGCCAGCAGTCGGACAGGTAGCAATCAGCCCCAGCATTTT. Its protein product is CASSRTGSNQPQHF. The V gene is TRBV6-5, the J gene TRBJ1-5; 7 nucleotides line up with TRBD1. The CDR3 runs 14 residues. V was clipped by 5 bases and J by 0 bases; unmatched bases: 1. In germline, CDR1 is MNHEY, CDR2 SVGAGI.

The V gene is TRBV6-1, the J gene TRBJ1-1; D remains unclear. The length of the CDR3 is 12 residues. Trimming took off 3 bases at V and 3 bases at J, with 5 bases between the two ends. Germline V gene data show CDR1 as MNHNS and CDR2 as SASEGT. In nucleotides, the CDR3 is TGTGCCAGCAGTGATTGGGACACTGAAGCTTTCTTT. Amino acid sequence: CASSDWDTEAFF.

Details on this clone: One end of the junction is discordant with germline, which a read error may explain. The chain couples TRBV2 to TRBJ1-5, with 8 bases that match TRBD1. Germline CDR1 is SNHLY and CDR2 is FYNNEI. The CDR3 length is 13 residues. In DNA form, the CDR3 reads TGTGCCAGCAGTGAAAGACGGGACAGGCCCGAGCATTTT. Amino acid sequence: CASSERRDRPEHF.

CDR3 nucleotides: TGTGCCACCAAGCGGGATCTAACTTGGGAGACCCAGTACTTC. Its protein product is CATKRDLTWETQYF. This chain uses TRBV7-6 with TRBJ2-5, with 7 positions matching TRBD2. After removal of 10 bases from V and 5 bases from J, the junction contained 13 bases not matched to a gene. The V gene's germline CDR1 is SGHVS and CDR2 FNYEAQ. This CDR3 is 14 amino acids long. Full variable domain (remainder filled in from reference TRBV7-6 and TRBJ2-5): GAGVSQSPRYKVTKRGQDVALRCDPISGHVSLYWYRQALGQGPEFLTYFNYEAQQDKSGLPNDRFSAERPEGSISTLTIQRTEQRDSAMYRCATKRDLTWETQYFGPGTRLLVL.

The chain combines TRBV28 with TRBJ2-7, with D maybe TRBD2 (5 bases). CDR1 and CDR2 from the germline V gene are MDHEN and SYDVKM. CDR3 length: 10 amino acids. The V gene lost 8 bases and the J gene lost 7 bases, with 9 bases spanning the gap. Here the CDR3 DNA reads TGTGCCAGCGGGTCGGGGGAGCAGTACTTC. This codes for CASGSGEQYF.